The 24 T cell receptor beta chains in this list originate from one sample, sequenced in a study of tumour-infiltrating T cells in Burkitt lymphoma. Sequenced by immunoSEQ multiplex PCR; TCRdb stores in-frame clones only, minus some. This sample has about 46,000 clones; more than 25% occur once, and the top ten carry approximately 2.6%. Material: tumor tissue. Receptors originate from a human donor with Burkitt lymphoma.

This clone appeared a few times. The V gene is TRBV6-6, the J gene TRBJ1-3; no clear D. The CDR3 consists of 12 residues. Germline V lookup: CDR1 MNHNY, CDR2 SVGAGI (reference sequence). V lost 0 bases and J 8 bases, leaving 5 bases between the germline ends. The CDR3 here is CASSYSRDTIYF. The DNA for the CDR3 is TGTGCCAGCAGTTACTCGCGAGACACCATATATTTT.

The chain recombines TRBV13 with TRBJ2-4; no clear D gene. CDR3 size: 14 residues. Germline CDR1 and CDR2: PRHDT and FYEKMQ (reference sequence). The ends were cut back, 4 bases at V and 0 bases at J, with 7 bases in the middle. CDR3 protein: CASSSALAKNIQYF. Here the CDR3 DNA reads TGTGCCAGCAGCTCTGCCCTAGCCAAAAACATTCAGTACTTC.

This sequence joins TRBV28 and TRBJ1-1, with D perhaps matching TRBD1 (5 bases). Trimming left V 8 bases short and J 5 bases short, with 15 bases between. The CDR3 is 13 amino acids. The germline V gene encodes CDR1 MDHEN and CDR2 SYDVKM. The CDR3 DNA reads as TGTGCCAGCGACGCACGGGCAGGGACTGAAGCTTTCTTT. It is translated as CASDARAGTEAFF.

J is TRBJ2-7 and V is TRBV10-3; a weak D match, TRBD1 (5 bases). V lost 2 bases and J lost 5, with 19 bases in between. CDR1 ENHRY and CDR2 SYGVKD come from the germline V gene. This CDR3 has 16 residues. As DNA, the CDR3 is TGTGCCATCAGTGAGGCACCCGGGCAGGGAAGAGACGAGCAGTACTTC. It translates to CAISEAPGQGRDEQYF.

This clone appeared a few times. The chain employs TRBV7-6 and TRBJ1-3; 10 bases are a match to TRBD1. The germline V gene encodes CDR1 SGHVS and CDR2 FNYEAQ. J lost 4 bases, V lost 5 bases, and 5 bases had no gene match. The CDR3 loop spans 15 amino acids. CDR3 bases: TGTGCCAGCAGCCAGACAGGGGGCGGGGGAAACACCATATATTTT. It specifies CASSQTGGGGNTIYF.

The chain combines TRBV27 with TRBJ2-3; 9 bases agree with TRBD1. Losses at the gene ends were 6 bases for V and 5 bases for J; bases not matched to a gene: 9. Germline CDR1 is MNHEY and CDR2 is SMNVEV (reference sequence). The CDR3 length is 15 residues. The CDR3 reads CASSGTTGGGDTQYF. The CDR3 nucleotides read TGTGCCAGCAGCGGAACGACAGGGGGGGGAGATACGCAGTATTTT.

The chain joins TRBV5-6 to TRBJ2-4; 8 bases line up with TRBD1. Looked up from germline, CDR1 is SGHDT and CDR2 is YYEEEE. The V segment lost 2 bases and the J segment 8 bases; nucleotides outside the gene matches: 6. This CDR3 has 14 residues. For the CDR3, the DNA is TGTGCCAGCAGCTTTGGGACAGGTTTCGACATTCAGTACTTC. The encoded protein is CASSFGTGFDIQYF.

This rearrangement joins TRBV7-9 to TRBJ2-1; 8 bases are shared with TRBD2. Germline values: CDR1 SEHNR, CDR2 FQNEAQ (reference sequence). V was pared by 1 base and J by 1 base, with 3 bases of the junction left unmatched. CDR3 length equals 16 residues. The CDR3: CASSLGGGKSYNEQFF. CDR3 coding DNA: TGTGCCAGCAGCTTAGGCGGGGGGAAGTCCTACAATGAGCAGTTCTTC.

This clone has a handful of counts. CDR3 sequence (DNA): TGTGCCAGCAGCCTACTGGGACTACAAGAGACCCAGTACTTC. Translated: CASSLLGLQETQYF. This chain links TRBV7-2 with TRBJ2-5; 7 positions agree with TRBD2. Germline CDR1 SGHTA, CDR2 FQGNSA. Unmatched junction bases numbered 5, after V lost 5 bases and J lost 2 bases. The CDR3 length is 14 residues.

This rearrangement joins TRBV7-6 to TRBJ2-7; D may be TRBD1 (9 bases). Trimming stripped 1 base from V and 2 bases from J, with 18 bases between. The CDR3 runs to 17 residues. The germline gives CDR1 SGHVS, CDR2 FNYEAQ. CDR3 sequence reads: CASSLGTGAGGPYEQYF. CDR3 DNA: TGTGCCAGCAGCTTAGGGACAGGGGCGGGGGGTCCCTACGAGCAGTACTTC.

This clone came up a few times. J is TRBJ1-2 and V is TRBV4-3; D gene uncertain. V dropped 0 bases and J dropped 4 bases, with 12 bases sitting between them. CDR3 length equals 15 residues. Germline values: CDR1 LGHNA, CDR2 YSLEER. The CDR3 here is CASSQDRARSYGYTF. DNA for the CDR3: TGCGCCAGCAGCCAAGATCGAGCAAGGTCCTATGGCTACACCTTC.

The gene calls are TRBV7-6 and TRBJ2-5; the D call may be TRBD1 or TRBD2 (5 bases each). This CDR3 spans 13 amino acids. V lost 5 bases, J lost 5 bases, and 12 bases lay in between. Germline loops: CDR1 SGHVS, CDR2 FNYEAQ. The CDR3 DNA reads as TGTGCCAGCAGCCTACACTGGGACGAGACCCAGTACTTC. The encoded protein is CASSLHWDETQYF. Together with reference TRBV7-6 and TRBJ2-5, the CDR3 gives the full variable domain: GAGVSQSPRYKVTKRGQDVALRCDPISGHVSLYWYRQALGQGPEFLTYFNYEAQQDKSGLPNDRFSAERPEGSISTLTIQRTEQRDSAMYRCASSLHWDETQYFGPGTRLLVL.

The gene calls are TRBV5-1 and TRBJ2-1, with 11 bases aligning to TRBD1. This CDR3 has 16 amino acids. CDR1 SGHRS and CDR2 YFSETQ come from the germline V gene. Losses at the gene ends were 4 bases for V and 9 bases for J; bases not matched to a gene: 12. The DNA for the CDR3 is TGCGCCAGCAGCCCCGCCTTAGGGACAGGGGGAAGTGAGCAGTTCTTC. Protein sequence: CASSPALGTGGSEQFF.

The chain combines TRBV7-2 with TRBJ2-2; the D call may be TRBD1 or TRBD2 (6 bases each). Germline CDR1 reads SGHTA; CDR2 reads FQGNSA. CDR3 length equals 15 residues. V was cut by 8 bases and J by 0 bases, with 13 bases left in between. CDR3 residues: CASGSGGPNTGELFF. Written as DNA, the CDR3 is TGTGCCAGCGGGTCCGGGGGCCCGAACACCGGGGAGCTGTTTTTT.

The chain carries TRBV5-1 and TRBJ1-1; D remains ambiguous. The CDR3 has 14 residues. The germline V and J ends were trimmed by 1 base and 1 base, with 8 bases remaining between them. Germline V CDR1 and CDR2: SGHRS, YFSETQ. The CDR3 region has the DNA TGCGCCAGCAGCTTGCTAGGGTGGAACACTGAAGCTTTCTTT. It encodes CASSLLGWNTEAFF.

The table lists this clone with a few counts. The rearrangement links TRBV7-9 to TRBJ1-6; D call uncertain. The length of the CDR3 is 14 residues. The ends were cut back, 6 bases at V and 5 bases at J, with 11 bases in the middle. The germline V gene encodes CDR1 SEHNR and CDR2 FQNEAQ (reference sequence). The CDR3 sequence: CASRMTVDNSPLHF. In nucleotides, the CDR3 is TGTGCCAGCAGAATGACCGTGGATAATTCACCCCTCCACTTT.

The chain links TRBV5-1 to TRBJ2-7; maybe TRBD2 (5 bases). CDR1 is SGHRS, CDR2 YFSETQ, per germline. The length of the CDR3 is 12 residues. V lost 0 bases to trimming and J lost 7 bases, with 8 bases between them. CDR3 sequence: CASSLEGGEQYF. DNA for the CDR3: TGCGCCAGCAGCTTGGAGGGCGGGGAGCAGTACTTC.

This clone was counted between two and nine times. CDR3 loop: CASRGGHNEQFF. DNA for the CDR3: TGTGCCAGCAGGGGTGGCCACAATGAGCAGTTCTTC. V is TRBV6-5 and J is TRBJ2-1, with D uncertain. V lost 6 bases and J 5 bases, leaving 8 bases between the germline ends. This CDR3 has 12 residues. The germline gives CDR1 MNHEY, CDR2 SVGAGI.

The chain recombines TRBV14 with TRBJ1-2; the D gene is possibly TRBD1 (5 bases). The CDR3 is made up of 13 amino acids. Germline CDR1 is SGHDN and CDR2 is FVKESK. The germline V and J ends were trimmed by 1 base and 8 bases, with 11 bases remaining between them. The CDR3 protein is CASSQGGAWGYTF. In DNA form, the CDR3 reads TGTGCCAGCAGCCAAGGAGGGGCGTGGGGCTACACCTTC. Supplemented by reference TRBV14 and TRBJ1-2, the full variable domain reads EAGVTQFPSHSVIEKGQTVTLRCDPISGHDNLYWYRRVMGKEIKFLLHFVKESKQDESGMPNNRFLAERTGGTYSTLKVQPAELEDSGVYFCASSQGGAWGYTFGSGTRLTVV.

The gene calls are TRBV7-9 and TRBJ2-1, with 12 bases that match TRBD2. The germline V gene has CDR1 SEHNR and CDR2 FQNEAQ (reference sequence). The CDR3 covers 16 residues. J lost 10 bases, V lost 4 bases, and 11 bases had no gene match. The CDR3: CASSSSSGGAVSEQFF. In nucleotides, the CDR3 is TGTGCCAGCAGCTCTTCTAGCGGGGGGGCCGTGAGCGAGCAGTTCTTC.

The rearrangement links TRBV15 to TRBJ1-5; possibly TRBD1 for D (5 bases). The V gene's germline CDR1 is LNHNV and CDR2 YYDKDF (reference sequence). V was shortened by 5 bases and J by 4 bases, with 18 bases between the two germline ends. The CDR3 runs to 16 residues. The CDR3 region is CATSSSGTTGNQPQHF. The CDR3 nucleotides read TGTGCCACCAGCTCATCCGGGACCACGGGGAATCAGCCCCAGCATTTT. The full variable domain, with the rest looked up from reference TRBV15 and TRBJ1-5, is DAMVIQNPRYQVTQFGKPVTLSCSQTLNHNVMYWYQQKSSQAPKLLFHYYDKDFNNEADTPDNFQSRRPNTSFCFLDIRSPGLGDTAMYLCATSSSGTTGNQPQHFGDGTRLSIL.

The chain is built from TRBV5-4 and TRBJ1-1; D is ambiguous. V gave up 4 bases and J gave up 2 bases, with 12 bases separating them. Germline V gene lookup returns CDR1 SGHNT and CDR2 YYREEE (reference sequence). The CDR3 loop spans 14 amino acids. The DNA for the CDR3 is TGTGCCAGCAGCCCTCGAGGAGGAAACACTGAAGCTTTCTTT. Its translation: CASSPRGGNTEAFF.

The V call is TRBV4-1, the J call TRBJ2-5; TRBD2 matches 7 bases. Germline trimming cut 0 bases from V and 5 bases from J; bases unmatched to any gene: 6. In germline, CDR1 is MGHRA, CDR2 YSYEKL. The CDR3 sequence is 15 residues long. The CDR3 loop is CASSQDLRGWETQYF. The CDR3, as DNA: TGCGCCAGCAGCCAAGATTTGCGGGGGTGGGAGACCCAGTACTTC.

This clone was recorded a few times. The chain employs TRBV5-1 and TRBJ2-6; no firm D call. Trimming took 4 bases from V and 0 from J, leaving 5 bases between them. This CDR3 comprises 14 residues. Germline loops: CDR1 SGHRS, CDR2 YFSETQ. CDR3 nucleotide sequence: TGCGCCAGCAGCGTAACCTCTGGGGCCAACGTCCTGACTTTC. This sequence encodes CASSVTSGANVLTF.